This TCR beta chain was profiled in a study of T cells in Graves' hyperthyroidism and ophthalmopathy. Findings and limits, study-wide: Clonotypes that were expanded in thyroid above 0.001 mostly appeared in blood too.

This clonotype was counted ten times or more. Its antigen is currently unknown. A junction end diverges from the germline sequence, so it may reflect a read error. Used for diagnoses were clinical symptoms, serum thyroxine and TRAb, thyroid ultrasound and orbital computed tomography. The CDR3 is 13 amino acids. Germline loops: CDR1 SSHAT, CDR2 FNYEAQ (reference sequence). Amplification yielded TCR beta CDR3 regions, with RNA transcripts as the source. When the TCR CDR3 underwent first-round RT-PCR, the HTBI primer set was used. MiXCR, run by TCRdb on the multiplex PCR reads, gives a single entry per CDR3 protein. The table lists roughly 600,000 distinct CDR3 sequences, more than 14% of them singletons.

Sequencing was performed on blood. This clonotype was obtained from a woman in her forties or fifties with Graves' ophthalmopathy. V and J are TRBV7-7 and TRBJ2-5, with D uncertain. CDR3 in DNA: TGTGCTAGCAGTTCTCGTTATAAAGAGACCCAGTACTTC. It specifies CASSSRYKETQYF.